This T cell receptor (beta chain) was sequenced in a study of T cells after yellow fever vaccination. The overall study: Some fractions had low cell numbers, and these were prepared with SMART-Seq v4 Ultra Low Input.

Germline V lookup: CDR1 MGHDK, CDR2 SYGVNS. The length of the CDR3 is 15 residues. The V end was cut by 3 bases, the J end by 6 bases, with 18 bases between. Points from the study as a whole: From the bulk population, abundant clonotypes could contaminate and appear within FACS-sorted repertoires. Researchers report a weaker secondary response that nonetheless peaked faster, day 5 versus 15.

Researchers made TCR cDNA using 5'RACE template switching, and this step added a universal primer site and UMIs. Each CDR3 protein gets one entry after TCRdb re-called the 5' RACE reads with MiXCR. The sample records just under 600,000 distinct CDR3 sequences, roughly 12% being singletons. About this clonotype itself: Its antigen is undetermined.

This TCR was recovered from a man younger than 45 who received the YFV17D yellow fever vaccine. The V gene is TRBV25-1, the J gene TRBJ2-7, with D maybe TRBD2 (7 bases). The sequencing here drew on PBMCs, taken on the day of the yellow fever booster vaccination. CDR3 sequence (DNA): TGTGCCAGCAGTGACGACGTGACGGGGGGCACCGAGCAGTACTTC. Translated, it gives CASSDDVTGGTEQYF.